These 17 T cell receptor beta chains were all obtained from the same sample, sequenced in a study of OX40 agonist ivuxolimab in advanced cancers. The protocol was immunoSEQ multiplex PCR, while the TCRdb copy is restricted to in-frame clones and leaves out a portion. The sample holds 35,000 to 55,000 clones, about 87% seen once. Specimen: CD4+ or CD8+ T cells sorted from blood, collected in a trial of the OX40 agonist ivuxolimab. The receptors originated from an adult with an advanced solid tumor such as melanoma, head and neck, liver or kidney cancer.

This chain uses TRBV5-6 with TRBJ2-1; D gene uncertain. The CDR3 extends over 17 amino acids. Germline loops: CDR1 SGHDT, CDR2 YYEEEE. Trimming took off 4 bases at V and 9 bases at J, with 26 bases between the two ends. The CDR3 nucleotides are TGTGCCAGCAGCCTTAAGATAAGCAGCACCATGTGGAGTGAGCAGTTCTTC. Translated: CASSLKISSTMWSEQFF.

The rearrangement uses TRBV30 and TRBJ2-3, with TRBD2 matching over 8 bases. After removal of 1 base from V and 0 bases from J, the junction contained 6 bases not matched to a gene. There are 16 residues in the CDR3. Germline V lookup: CDR1 GTSNPN, CDR2 SVGIG (reference sequence). CDR3 in DNA: TGTGCCTGGAGTGGGTATAGCGGGACTAGCACAGATACGCAGTATTTT. Translating it yields CAWSGYSGTSTDTQYF.

CDR3 DNA sequence: TGTGCCAGCAGCTGGACAGGCCGGACGGAAAAACTGTTTTTT. Protein: CASSWTGRTEKLFF. V is TRBV11-2 and J is TRBJ1-4; 7 bases map to TRBD1. The CDR3 spans 14 residues. CDR1 is SGHAT and CDR2 is FQNNGV in the germline V gene. V gave up 4 bases and J gave up 8 bases; unmatched junction bases: 7.

The chain links TRBV5-6 to TRBJ2-3; TRBD1 might be the D (5 bases). The V gene lost 6 bases and the J gene lost 3 bases, with 8 bases spanning the gap. This CDR3 is built from 12 residues. Per germline, CDR1 SGHDT and CDR2 YYEEEE. DNA for the CDR3: TGTGCCAGCATGAGACAGACAGATACGCAGTATTTT. It yields the protein CASMRQTDTQYF.

The CDR3, as DNA: TGTGCCAGCTCACCACCGTTCGGGGGAGGACCTTCCTACGAGCAGTACTTC. The encoded protein is CASSPPFGGGPSYEQYF. J is TRBJ2-7 and V is TRBV18; possibly TRBD2 for D (6 bases). The CDR3 consists of 17 residues. The germline gives CDR1 KGHSH, CDR2 LQKENI. V was trimmed by 0 bases and J by 1 base, leaving 16 bases between them.

In the case of this clone: One end of the junction is discordant with germline, which a read error may explain. The chain combines TRBV25-1 with TRBJ2-7; TRBD1 is a possible D gene (6 bases). CDR3 length equals 14 residues. From germline, CDR1 is MGHDK and CDR2 SYGVNS. The CDR3 DNA reads TGTGCCAGCAGTGCCACGACAGGCTCCCACGAGCAGTACTTC. Protein product: CASSATTGSHEQYF.

This chain links TRBV19 with TRBJ2-3, with D possibly being TRBD2 (6 bases). The CDR3 totals 15 residues. CDR1 LNHDA and CDR2 SQIVND come from the germline V gene (reference sequence). Trimming cost V 4 bases and J 4 bases, with 15 bases left between them. This CDR3 is CASSKGGGVADTQYF. Written as DNA, the CDR3 is TGTGCCAGTAGTAAGGGCGGAGGGGTAGCAGATACGCAGTATTTT.

CDR3 loop: CASSTGGGQGEKLFF. CDR3 DNA sequence: TGTGCCAGTAGTACCGGCGGGGGGCAGGGTGAAAAACTGTTTTTT. The chain uses TRBV19 and TRBJ1-4, with D perhaps matching TRBD1 (6 bases). Germline CDR1 reads LNHDA; CDR2 reads SQIVND (reference sequence). CDR3 length equals 15 residues. Trimming shortened V by 4 bases and J by 7 bases, and 16 bases separated the two germline ends.

The chain recombines TRBV7-6 with TRBJ1-1; no reliable D call. Germline assignment: CDR1 SGHVS and CDR2 FNYEAQ. This CDR3 comprises 13 residues. Trimming pared 2 bases from V and 6 bases from J, leaving 10 bases between. The CDR3: CASSLREGSEAFF. CDR3 nucleotide sequence: TGTGCCAGCAGCTTAAGGGAGGGCTCTGAAGCTTTCTTT.

This clone has only one observation. The chain is built from TRBV14 and TRBJ1-2; tentatively, D is TRBD1 (6 bases). V was cut by 4 bases and J by 4 bases, with 13 bases left in between. Germline assignment: CDR1 SGHDN and CDR2 FVKESK. This CDR3 is built from 14 residues. CDR3 residues: CASSLKTGGYGYTF. CDR3 nucleotides: TGTGCCAGCAGCCTAAAGACAGGCGGCTATGGCTACACCTTC.

V is TRBV19 and J is TRBJ2-5; no definite D call. The V gene's germline CDR1 is LNHDA and CDR2 SQIVND (reference sequence). V was clipped by 5 bases and J by 3 bases, with 16 bases between them. The CDR3 loop spans 15 amino acids. The CDR3 DNA sequence: TGTGCCAGTAGTTCAGGCCCACTGAGGAAAGAGACCCAGTACTTC. As protein: CASSSGPLRKETQYF.

This chain uses TRBV5-1 with TRBJ2-1; TRBD2 is a possible D gene (7 bases). Germline values: CDR1 SGHRS, CDR2 YFSETQ. CDR3 size: 16 residues. The germline V and J ends were trimmed by 2 bases and 4 bases, with 16 bases remaining between them. CDR3 sequence: CASSFRTSQGYNEQFF. The CDR3, as DNA: TGCGCCAGCAGCTTTAGGACTAGTCAGGGGTACAATGAGCAGTTCTTC.

The chain recombines TRBV19 with TRBJ1-2; D is unresolved. The CDR3 consists of 13 residues. Germline CDR1 is LNHDA and CDR2 is SQIVND (reference sequence). Trimming removed 7 bases from V and 6 bases from J, with 15 bases in between. The CDR3 DNA sequence: TGTGCCAGTACCGACCATCTAGTCAATGGCTACACCTTC. This codes for CASTDHLVNGYTF.

The chain couples TRBV12-5 to TRBJ2-2, with 9 bases fitting TRBD2. V dropped 4 bases and J dropped 2; count of bases not matched to a gene: 20. There are 21 residues in the CDR3. From germline, CDR1 is LGHNT and CDR2 FRNRAP. CDR3: CASGSLPSTSGVPLNTGELFF. CDR3 nucleotides: TGTGCTAGTGGTTCCCTCCCCTCGACTAGCGGAGTCCCCCTTAACACCGGGGAGCTGTTTTTT.

J is TRBJ2-5 and V is TRBV7-3, with 13 nucleotides matching TRBD2. This CDR3 is built from 15 residues. The germline gives CDR1 SGHTA, CDR2 FQGTGA. The V and J ends lost 4 bases and 5 bases, in that order; junction bases with no gene match: 4. The CDR3 protein is CASSSGLAGAETQYF. CDR3 nucleotides: TGTGCCAGCAGCTCCGGACTAGCGGGAGCGGAGACCCAGTACTTC.

The chain is built from TRBV4-1 and TRBJ2-7; 10 positions agree with TRBD1. Looked up from germline, CDR1 is MGHRA and CDR2 is YSYEKL. The CDR3 extends over 16 amino acids. V was clipped by 3 bases and J by 7 bases; unmatched bases: 12. The CDR3 loop reads CASSQGPGQGFGEQYF. The CDR3 region has the DNA TGCGCCAGCAGCCAGGGCCCGGGACAGGGGTTCGGGGAGCAGTACTTC.

The chain employs TRBV27 and TRBJ2-1; 13 bases match TRBD2. Germline CDR1 reads MNHEY; CDR2 reads SMNVEV (reference sequence). The CDR3 totals 15 residues. V lost 6 bases and J lost 6; bases outside the gene matches: 5. CDR3: CASRRLAGGGNEQFF. The DNA for the CDR3 is TGTGCCAGCAGGAGACTAGCGGGAGGAGGCAATGAGCAGTTCTTC.